The entry below gives a single T cell receptor (beta chain) sequence along with its context. Under the authors' procedure: Junction-only immunoSEQ sequences carried no quality scores, so filtering differed. Only in-frame clones appear in the TCRdb table, and some are missing; sequencing was by immunoSEQ multiplex PCR. The V and J calls and clone size were taken over from that table, and D and trimming were inferred from the DNA. In the table there are about 1.5 million clones, roughly 96% of which are singletons. This sample is part of a study of shared clonotypes between healthy human individuals. The CDR3 sequence is 17 residues long. V was clipped by 0 bases and J by 4 bases, with 18 bases between them. Germline CDR1 and CDR2: SGHDN and FVKESK.

Input material: naive CD4+ T cells sorted from blood. The subset denotes: CD45RA+ positively selected. V usage is TRBV14 and J usage is TRBJ2-5; weak D call: TRBD2 (6 bases). This sequence originates from a man aged 25 to 40 in good health. The DNA of the CDR3 is TGTGCCAGCAGCCAAGATATAAGATTTGGGAGGCGAGAGACCCAGTACTTC. It specifies CASSQDIRFGRRETQYF.